This TCR beta chain derives from a study of monozygotic twins with inflammatory bowel disease. Molecular identifiers with 6-nucleotide sample barcodes were added during cDNA synthesis via template switching. Reanalyzing the 5' RACE reads, TCRdb keeps one entry per CDR3 protein, without DNA. Here the sample table reports approximately 200,000 distinct CDR3 sequences. This sequence was found in a human donor with ulcerative colitis or Crohn's disease, or a healthy co-twin of an affected twin (not recorded which). Sequenced: blood.

The CDR3 loop reads CASSLFSGDPYNEQFF. V and J are TRBV7-2 and TRBJ2-1; TCRdb names TRBD1, which stays unverified in the absence of DNA. This CDR3 comprises 16 residues. Per the germline V gene, CDR1 is SGHTA and CDR2 is FQGNSA. Variable domain in full (rest from reference TRBV7-2 and TRBJ2-1): GAGVSQSPSNKVTEKGKDVELRCDPISGHTALYWYRQSLGQGLEFLIYFQGNSAPDKSGLPSDRFSAERTGGSVSTLTIQRTQQEDSAVYLCASSLFSGDPYNEQFFGPGTRLTVL.